The next 8 T cell receptor beta chains were all read from a single sample in a study of early T cells in non-severe SARS-CoV-2 infection. TCRdb reprocessed the 5' RACE reads via MiXCR and lists one record per CDR3 protein. The sample shows under 65,000 distinct CDR3 sequences, 12% of them seen only once. Sequences were obtained from whole blood. Receptors originate from an adult who was a healthcare worker with PCR-confirmed SARS-CoV-2 infection or an uninfected control (not recorded which).

The V and J genes are TRBV6-1 and TRBJ2-2; D call uncertain. The CDR3 consists of 14 residues. Deletions cut 5 bases from V and 3 bases from J, with 10 bases between. Germline V gene sequence: CDR1 MNHNS, CDR2 SASEGT. The CDR3 coding sequence is TGTGCCAGCAGTACCATCTGGGACACCGGGGAGCTGTTTTTT. It is translated as CASSTIWDTGELFF.

This clonotype has a handful of counts. The chain recombines TRBV4-2 with TRBJ1-6; no clear D gene. Deletions cut 0 bases from V and 7 bases from J, with 7 bases between. CDR3 size: 14 residues. Per germline, CDR1 LGHNA and CDR2 YNFKEQ. CDR3 residues: CASSQEGENSPLHF. DNA of the CDR3: TGTGCCAGCAGCCAAGAGGGAGAGAATTCACCCCTCCACTTT.

This clonotype was seen repeatedly, ten times or more. The V and J genes are TRBV2 and TRBJ1-1; perhaps TRBD1 as D (5 bases). Trimming pared 6 bases from V and 4 bases from J, leaving 9 bases between. The CDR3 extends over 12 amino acids. Germline V gene sequence: CDR1 SNHLY, CDR2 FYNNEI. This CDR3 is CASRGDVTEAFF. As DNA, the CDR3 is TGTGCCAGCAGGGGGGACGTCACTGAAGCTTTCTTT.

This clonotype came up many times. V usage is TRBV7-6 and J usage is TRBJ2-7; D is perhaps TRBD1 or TRBD2 (6 bases each). With 5 bases removed from V and 3 bases from J, the gap between germline ends came to 17 bases. Germline CDR1 SGHVS, CDR2 FNYEAQ. CDR3 size: 15 residues. The CDR3 sequence is CASSQLKGGDYEQYF. The CDR3 DNA follows: TGTGCCAGCAGCCAATTGAAGGGGGGCGACTACGAGCAGTACTTC.

In its sample, this clonotype was seen many times. This chain uses TRBV29-1 with TRBJ2-3; TRBD2 matches at 8 bases. V shed 8 bases, J shed 5 bases, and the junction held 3 bases outside the gene matches. Germline V gives CDR1 SQVTM, CDR2 ANQGSEA. The CDR3 consists of 11 residues. CDR3 in amino acids: CSLRGGDTQYF. CDR3 DNA: TGCAGCCTACGGGGGGGAGATACGCAGTATTTT.

The chain combines TRBV5-5 with TRBJ2-1; possibly TRBD2 for D (5 bases). V dropped 4 bases and J dropped 6 bases, with 8 bases sitting between them. CDR3 length: 12 residues. The germline V gene has CDR1 SGHKS and CDR2 YYEKEE (reference sequence). The CDR3 spells CASSRSVNEQFF. CDR3 DNA sequence: TGTGCCAGCAGCCGTAGCGTCAATGAGCAGTTCTTC.

V and J are TRBV29-1 and TRBJ2-7; D tentatively fits TRBD1 or TRBD2 (5 bases each). Germline V lookup: CDR1 SQVTM, CDR2 ANQGSEA. There are 13 residues in the CDR3. Trimming pared 4 bases from V and 0 bases from J, leaving 10 bases between. The CDR3 coding sequence is TGCAGCGTTGGGGACGGTCGCTCCTACGAGCAGTACTTC. Amino acids: CSVGDGRSYEQYF.

In this sample, this clonotype turned up a few times. J is TRBJ2-7 and V is TRBV25-1, with D possibly TRBD1 on 5 matching bases. The CDR3 spans 20 residues. The V end lost 4 bases, the J end lost 6 bases, and 34 bases lay between the germline ends. Germline values: CDR1 MGHDK, CDR2 SYGVNS. The CDR3 loop reads CASSVCGVVRVPKGEIEQYF. The CDR3 region has the DNA TGTGCCAGCAGTGTATGCGGCGTAGTCAGGGTTCCAAAGGGCGAGATCGAGCAGTACTTC.